The 14 T cell receptor beta chains presented below share a single source sample, sequenced in a study of radiation and T cells in renal cell carcinoma. Measured with immunoSEQ multiplex PCR; TCRdb has only the in-frame clones, and not every one. The data show roughly 140,000 clones, about 91% seen once. Time point: blood 2 weeks post-SBRT. Treatment: 15 Gy SBRT to primary tumor, nephrectomy 4 weeks later. This specimen was blood, taken from a patient whose treatment included radiotherapy and nephrectomy. The receptor set was obtained from a woman in her fifties or sixties with renal cell carcinoma.

The chain is built from TRBV9 and TRBJ1-1; TRBD1 is a possible D gene (5 bases). CDR1 and CDR2 from the germline V gene are SGDLS and YYNGEE. Trimming shortened V by 1 base and J by 1 base, and 11 bases separated the two germline ends. The CDR3 runs 15 residues. The chain's CDR3 is CASSVSGRRNTEAFF. The DNA for the CDR3 is TGTGCCAGCAGCGTATCGGGGCGGAGGAACACTGAAGCTTTCTTT.

This clone has only one observation. The rearrangement joins TRBV19 to TRBJ1-1, with a weak D call TRBD1 (5 bases). The CDR3 has 11 amino acids. The germline gives CDR1 LNHDA, CDR2 SQIVND (reference sequence). Trimming cost V 5 bases and J 7 bases, with 8 bases left between them. This CDR3 is CASSHRIEAFF. The CDR3 region has the DNA TGTGCCAGTAGTCACAGGATTGAAGCTTTCTTT.

This chain links TRBV6-6 with TRBJ1-2, with D uncertain. Trimming pared 7 bases from V and 2 bases from J, leaving 14 bases between. Germline CDR1 is MNHNY and CDR2 is SVGAGI (reference sequence). The CDR3 length is 14 residues. The chain's CDR3 is CASISEGFNYGYTF. DNA for the CDR3: TGTGCCAGCATTTCGGAGGGATTCAACTATGGCTACACCTTC.

The chain links TRBV5-1 to TRBJ1-6; 9 nucleotides agree with TRBD1. Germline loops: CDR1 SGHRS, CDR2 YFSETQ. Unmatched junction bases numbered 1, after V lost 2 bases and J lost 7 bases. The CDR3 loop spans 14 amino acids. The CDR3 loop reads CASSFGQGNSPLHF. In nucleotides, the CDR3 is TGCGCCAGCAGCTTCGGACAGGGGAATTCACCCCTCCACTTT.

The chain couples TRBV5-6 to TRBJ2-1; 8 bases are shared with TRBD2. Losses at the gene ends were 5 bases for V and 7 bases for J; bases not matched to a gene: 8. The CDR3 has 14 residues. The germline V gene has CDR1 SGHDT and CDR2 YYEEEE. CDR3 protein: CASSFTGTRNEQFF. CDR3 sequence (DNA): TGTGCCAGCAGTTTCACCGGGACTAGGAATGAGCAGTTCTTC.

This clone showed up just once. This sequence joins TRBV7-2 and TRBJ1-2; 7 bases are shared with TRBD1. V was clipped by 7 bases and J by 4 bases; unmatched bases: 9. In germline, CDR1 is SGHTA, CDR2 FQGNSA. This CDR3 spans 14 amino acids. In DNA form, the CDR3 reads TGTGCCAGCACACCCGGGACAGATGGCTATGGCTACACCTTC. It is translated as CASTPGTDGYGYTF.

The chain links TRBV7-2 to TRBJ2-1; D is uncertain. The ends were cut back, 11 bases at V and 0 bases at J, with 17 bases in the middle. The CDR3 length is 15 residues. CDR1 is SGHTA, CDR2 FQGNSA, per germline. Written as DNA, the CDR3 is TGTGCCGGAAAAACACTAAGCCTCTCCTACAATGAGCAGTTCTTC. Translating gives CAGKTLSLSYNEQFF.

The chain employs TRBV7-9 and TRBJ1-4, with a tentative D call TRBD1 (6 bases). CDR3 size: 16 residues. Germline CDR1 and CDR2: SEHNR and FQNEAQ (reference sequence). V was clipped by 0 bases and J by 4 bases, with 12 bases between them. CDR3 protein: CASSLAPRGSNEKLFF. DNA of the CDR3: TGTGCCAGCAGCTTAGCCCCCAGGGGAAGTAATGAAAAACTGTTTTTT.

V and J are TRBV4-1 and TRBJ1-1, with a tentative D call TRBD1 (5 bases). Per the germline V gene, CDR1 is MGHRA and CDR2 is YSYEKL. Trimming left V 0 bases short and J 1 base short, with 6 bases between. CDR3 size: 14 residues. The CDR3 region is CASSQDRANTEAFF. CDR3 coding DNA: TGCGCCAGCAGCCAAGACAGGGCGAACACTGAAGCTTTCTTT.

The chain links TRBV27 to TRBJ2-7; D is unclear. V lost 2 bases and J 2 bases, leaving 7 bases between the germline ends. Germline V gene lookup returns CDR1 MNHEY and CDR2 SMNVEV (reference sequence). The CDR3 runs to 13 residues. The CDR3 spells CASSLAPTYEQYF. The CDR3 bases are TGTGCCAGCAGTTTAGCCCCGACCTACGAGCAGTACTTC.

This clone showed up just once. The chain carries TRBV19 and TRBJ1-1, with D hard to call. The V end was cut by 7 bases, the J end by 4 bases, with 13 bases between. This CDR3 has 13 residues. Germline CDR1 LNHDA, CDR2 SQIVND (reference sequence). CDR3 in amino acids: CASKQGLVTEAFF. The CDR3 bases are TGTGCCAGTAAACAAGGGCTGGTCACTGAAGCTTTCTTT.

The chain combines TRBV6-1 with TRBJ2-6, with D maybe TRBD2 (6 bases). The germline gives CDR1 MNHNS, CDR2 SASEGT. CDR3 length equals 13 residues. The ends were cut back, 8 bases at V and 1 base at J, with 6 bases in the middle. In DNA form, the CDR3 reads TGTGCCAGCGGGGGGTCTGGGGCCAACGTCCTGACTTTC. It specifies CASGGSGANVLTF.

This rearrangement joins TRBV7-8 to TRBJ2-7, with D hard to call. In germline, CDR1 is SGHVS, CDR2 FQNEAQ. The CDR3 consists of 14 residues. Trimming removed 1 base from V and 0 bases from J, with 7 bases in between. The CDR3 loop reads CASSLGSNSYEQYF. The CDR3 DNA reads as TGTGCCAGCAGCTTAGGGTCCAACTCCTACGAGCAGTACTTC. The variable domain in full, with the rest retrieved from reference TRBV7-8 and TRBJ2-7, is GAGVSQSPRYKVAKRGQDVALRCDPISGHVSLFWYQQALGQGPEFLTYFQNEAQLDKSGLPSDRFFAERPEGSVSTLKIQRTQQEDSAVYLCASSLGSNSYEQYFGPGTRLTVT.

This clone turned up a few times. The chain links TRBV29-1 to TRBJ1-1; D is possibly TRBD1 (5 bases). Trimming stripped 0 bases from V and 0 bases from J, with 11 bases between. This CDR3 spans 15 amino acids. Germline V gene sequence: CDR1 SQVTM, CDR2 ANQGSEA. CDR3 amino acids: CSVEDLDSMNTEAFF. CDR3 nucleotide sequence: TGCAGCGTTGAAGATTTAGACAGTATGAACACTGAAGCTTTCTTT.